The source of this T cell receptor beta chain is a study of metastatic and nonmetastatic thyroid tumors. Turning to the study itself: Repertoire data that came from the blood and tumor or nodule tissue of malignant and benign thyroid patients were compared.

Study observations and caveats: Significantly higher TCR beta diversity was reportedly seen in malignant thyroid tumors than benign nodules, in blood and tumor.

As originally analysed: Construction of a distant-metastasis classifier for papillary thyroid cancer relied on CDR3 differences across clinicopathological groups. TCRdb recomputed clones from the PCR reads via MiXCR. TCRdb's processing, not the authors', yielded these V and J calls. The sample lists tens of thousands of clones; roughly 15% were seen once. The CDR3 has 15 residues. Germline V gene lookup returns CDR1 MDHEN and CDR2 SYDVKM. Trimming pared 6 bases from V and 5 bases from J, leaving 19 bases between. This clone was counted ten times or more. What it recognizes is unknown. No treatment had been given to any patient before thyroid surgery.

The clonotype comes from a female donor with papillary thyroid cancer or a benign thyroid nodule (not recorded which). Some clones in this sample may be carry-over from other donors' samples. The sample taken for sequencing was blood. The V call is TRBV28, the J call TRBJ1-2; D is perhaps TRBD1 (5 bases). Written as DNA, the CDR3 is TGTGCCAGCAGGGAGCCGGGACGGACGCTTTATGGCTACACCTTC. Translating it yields CASREPGRTLYGYTF.